Described below is a single T cell receptor beta chain sequence and its context. Its antigen is unknown. The CDR3 contains 16 residues. V lost 0 bases, J lost 0 bases, and 7 bases lay in between. CDR1 is SGHNT and CDR2 is YYREEE in the germline V gene (reference sequence). This specimen belongs to a study of T cell responses to AZD1222 COVID-19 vaccine. Profiled with immunoSEQ multiplex PCR; TCRdb holds only in-frame clones, not every one. The table shows fewer than 300,000 clones, with approximately 95% occurring only once. General study findings and limits: Spike-specific TCR breadth and depth were elevated following two AZD1222 doses. Only 5 or 6 AZD1222 recipients were seropositive at baseline. None of the repertoires were sampled until the peak T cell response had passed. Clonal diversity may have been underestimated in mostly white British donors.

The chain is built from TRBV5-4 and TRBJ2-6; D gene uncertain. The sequence came from an adult in good health. Sequenced material: peripheral blood, taken on day 0 of AZD1222 vaccination. CDR3 region: CASSLGPSSGANVLTF. The CDR3 nucleotides are TGTGCCAGCAGCTTGGGTCCGAGCTCTGGGGCCAACGTCCTGACTTTC. Drawing the rest from reference TRBV5-4 and TRBJ2-6, the complete variable domain is ETGVTQSPTHLIKTRGQQVTLRCSSQSGHNTVSWYQQALGQGPQFIFQYYREEENGRGNFPPRFSGLQFPNYSSELNVNALELDDSALYLCASSLGPSSGANVLTFGAGSRLTVL.